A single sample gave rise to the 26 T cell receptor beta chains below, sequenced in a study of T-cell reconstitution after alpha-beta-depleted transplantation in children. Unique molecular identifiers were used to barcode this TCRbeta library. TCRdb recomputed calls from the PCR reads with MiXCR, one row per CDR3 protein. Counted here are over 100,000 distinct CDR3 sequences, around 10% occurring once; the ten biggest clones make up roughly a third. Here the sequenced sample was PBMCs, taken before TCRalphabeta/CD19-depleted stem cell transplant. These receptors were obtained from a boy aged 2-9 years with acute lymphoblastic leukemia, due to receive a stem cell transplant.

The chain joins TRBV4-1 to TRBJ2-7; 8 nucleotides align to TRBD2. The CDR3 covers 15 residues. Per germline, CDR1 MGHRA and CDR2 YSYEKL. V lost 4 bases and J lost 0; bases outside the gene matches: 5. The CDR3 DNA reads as TGCGCCAGCAGCCGCCCCAGCGGGAGCTCCTACGAGCAGTACTTC. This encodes CASSRPSGSSYEQYF.

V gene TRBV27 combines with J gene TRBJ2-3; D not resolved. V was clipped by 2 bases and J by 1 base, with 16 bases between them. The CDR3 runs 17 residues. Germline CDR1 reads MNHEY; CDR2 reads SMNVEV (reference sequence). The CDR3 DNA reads TGTGCCAGCAGTTTAAGGTCCTTCGTAAGCCGCACAGATACGCAGTATTTT. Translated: CASSLRSFVSRTDTQYF.

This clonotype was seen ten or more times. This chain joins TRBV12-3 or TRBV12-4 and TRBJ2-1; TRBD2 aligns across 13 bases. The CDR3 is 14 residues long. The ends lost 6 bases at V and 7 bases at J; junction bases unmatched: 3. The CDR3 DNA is TGTGCCAGCAGAACTAGCGGGAGGGGAAATGAGCAGTTCTTC. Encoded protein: CASRTSGRGNEQFF.

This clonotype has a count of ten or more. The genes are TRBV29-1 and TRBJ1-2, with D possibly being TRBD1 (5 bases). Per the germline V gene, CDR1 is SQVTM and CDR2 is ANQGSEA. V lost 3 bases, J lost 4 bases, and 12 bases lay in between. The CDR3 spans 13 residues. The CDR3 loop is CSVEGPESYGYTF. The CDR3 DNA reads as TGCAGCGTTGAGGGGCCCGAGAGCTATGGCTACACCTTC.

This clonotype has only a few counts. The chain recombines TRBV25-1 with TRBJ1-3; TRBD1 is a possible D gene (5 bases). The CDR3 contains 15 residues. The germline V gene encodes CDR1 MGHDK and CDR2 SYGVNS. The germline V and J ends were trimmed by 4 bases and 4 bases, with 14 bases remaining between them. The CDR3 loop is CASSGDSARGNTIYF. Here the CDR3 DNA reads TGTGCCAGCAGTGGGGACTCCGCGAGGGGAAACACCATATATTTT.

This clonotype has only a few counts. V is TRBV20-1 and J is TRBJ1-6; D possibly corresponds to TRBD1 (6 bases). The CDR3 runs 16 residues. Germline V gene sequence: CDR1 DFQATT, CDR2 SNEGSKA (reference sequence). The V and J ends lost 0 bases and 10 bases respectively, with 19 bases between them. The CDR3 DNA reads TGCAGTGCTAGAGATCCGGGCCAGGGGCAAGGGTCACCCCTCCACTTT. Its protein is CSARDPGQGQGSPLHF.

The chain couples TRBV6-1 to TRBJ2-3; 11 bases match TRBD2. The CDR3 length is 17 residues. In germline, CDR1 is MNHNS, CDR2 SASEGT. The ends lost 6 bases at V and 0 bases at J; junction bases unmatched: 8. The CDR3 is CASSRRLAGRSTDTQYF. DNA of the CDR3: TGTGCCAGCAGCCGGAGACTAGCGGGACGTAGCACAGATACGCAGTATTTT.

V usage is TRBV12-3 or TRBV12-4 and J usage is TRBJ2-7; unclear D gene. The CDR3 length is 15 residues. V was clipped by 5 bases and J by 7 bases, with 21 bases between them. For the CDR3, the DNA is TGTGCCAGCAGTCCCGGACGCCCGCGCGGTGGGGAGCAGTACTTC. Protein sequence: CASSPGRPRGGEQYF.

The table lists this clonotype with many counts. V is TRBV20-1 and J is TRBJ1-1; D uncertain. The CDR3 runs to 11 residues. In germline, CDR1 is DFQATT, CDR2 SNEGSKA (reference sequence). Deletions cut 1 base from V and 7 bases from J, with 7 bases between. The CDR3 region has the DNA TGCAGTGCTAGAGTAAACCTTGAAGCTTTCTTT. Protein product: CSARVNLEAFF.

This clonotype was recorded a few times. CDR3 residues: CASSKAGLLVEQYF. CDR3 nucleotides: TGTGCCAGCAGTAAAGCGGGACTCCTGGTGGAGCAGTACTTC. The V and J genes are TRBV12-3 or TRBV12-4 and TRBJ2-7, with TRBD2 identical over 7 bases. This CDR3 region has 14 residues. Trimming took 5 bases from V and 7 from J; bases not matched to a gene: 11.

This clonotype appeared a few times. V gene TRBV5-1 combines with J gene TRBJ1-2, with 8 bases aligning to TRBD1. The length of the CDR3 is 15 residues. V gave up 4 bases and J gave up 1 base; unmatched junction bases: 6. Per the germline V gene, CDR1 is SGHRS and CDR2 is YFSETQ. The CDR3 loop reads CASSVQGEFNYGYTF. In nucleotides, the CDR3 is TGCGCCAGCAGCGTACAGGGGGAGTTTAACTATGGCTACACCTTC.

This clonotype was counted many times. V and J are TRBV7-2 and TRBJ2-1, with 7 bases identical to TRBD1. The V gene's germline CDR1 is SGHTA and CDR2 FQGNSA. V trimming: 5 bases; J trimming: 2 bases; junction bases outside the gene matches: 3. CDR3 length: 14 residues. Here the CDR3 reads CASSPGTAYNEQFF. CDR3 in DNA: TGTGCCAGCAGCCCCGGGACAGCCTACAATGAGCAGTTCTTC.

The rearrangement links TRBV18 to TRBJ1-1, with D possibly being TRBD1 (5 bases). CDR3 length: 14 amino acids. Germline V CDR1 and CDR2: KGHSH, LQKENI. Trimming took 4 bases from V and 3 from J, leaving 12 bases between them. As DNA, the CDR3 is TGTGCCAGCTCACAGGGGTCTCGGGACACTGAAGCTTTCTTT. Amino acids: CASSQGSRDTEAFF. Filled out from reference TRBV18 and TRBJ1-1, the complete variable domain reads NAGVMQNPRHLVRRRGQEARLRCSPMKGHSHVYWYRQLPEEGLKFMVYLQKENIIDESGMPKERFSAEFPKEGPSILRIQQVVRGDSAAYFCASSQGSRDTEAFFGQGTRLTVV.

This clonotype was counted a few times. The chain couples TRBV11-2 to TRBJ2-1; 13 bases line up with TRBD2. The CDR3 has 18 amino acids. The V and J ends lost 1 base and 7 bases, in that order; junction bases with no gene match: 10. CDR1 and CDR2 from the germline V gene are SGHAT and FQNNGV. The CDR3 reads CASSLVKTSGRAPNEQFF. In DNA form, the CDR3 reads TGTGCCAGCAGCTTAGTGAAAACTAGCGGGAGGGCCCCGAATGAGCAGTTCTTC.

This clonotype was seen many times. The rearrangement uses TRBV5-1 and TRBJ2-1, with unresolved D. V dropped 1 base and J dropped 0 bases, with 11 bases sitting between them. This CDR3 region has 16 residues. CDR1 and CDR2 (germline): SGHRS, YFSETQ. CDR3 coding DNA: TGCGCCAGCAGCTTGCTCGGACCCCGCTCCTACAATGAGCAGTTCTTC. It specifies CASSLLGPRSYNEQFF.

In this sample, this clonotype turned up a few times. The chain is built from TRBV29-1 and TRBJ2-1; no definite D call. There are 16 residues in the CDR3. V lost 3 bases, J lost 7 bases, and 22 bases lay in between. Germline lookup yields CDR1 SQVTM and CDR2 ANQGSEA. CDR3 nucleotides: TGCAGCGTTGAGTTATTCCCAGAGGATCGGTTTAATGAGCAGTTCTTC. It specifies CSVELFPEDRFNEQFF.

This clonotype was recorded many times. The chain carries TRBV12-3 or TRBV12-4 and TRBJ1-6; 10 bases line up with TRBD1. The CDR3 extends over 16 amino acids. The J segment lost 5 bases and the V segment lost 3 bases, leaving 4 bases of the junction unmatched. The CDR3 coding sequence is TGTGCCAGCAGTTTCGGGACAGGGGTCAATAATTCACCCCTCCACTTT. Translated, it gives CASSFGTGVNNSPLHF.

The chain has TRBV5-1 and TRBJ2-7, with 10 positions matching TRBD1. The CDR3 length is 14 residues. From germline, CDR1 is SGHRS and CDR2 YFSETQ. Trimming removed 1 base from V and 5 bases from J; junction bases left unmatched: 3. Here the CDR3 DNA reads TGCGCCAGCAGCTTGTCGGGACAGGGGAACGAGCAGTACTTC. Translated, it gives CASSLSGQGNEQYF.

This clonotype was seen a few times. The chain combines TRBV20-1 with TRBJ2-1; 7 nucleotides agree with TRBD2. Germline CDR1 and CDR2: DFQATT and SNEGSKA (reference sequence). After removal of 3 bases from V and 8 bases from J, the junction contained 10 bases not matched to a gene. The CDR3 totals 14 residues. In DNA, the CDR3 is TGCAGTGCTAGGCGGGAGAGGTGGGGTGATGAGCAGTTCTTC. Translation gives CSARRERWGDEQFF.

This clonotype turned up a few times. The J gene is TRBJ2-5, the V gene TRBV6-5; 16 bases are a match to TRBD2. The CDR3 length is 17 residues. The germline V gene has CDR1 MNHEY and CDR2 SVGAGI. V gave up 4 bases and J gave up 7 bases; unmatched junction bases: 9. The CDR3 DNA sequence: TGTGCCAGCAGTTCCATGGGACTAGCGGGAGGGCCTGGGACCCAGTACTTC. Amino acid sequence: CASSSMGLAGGPGTQYF.

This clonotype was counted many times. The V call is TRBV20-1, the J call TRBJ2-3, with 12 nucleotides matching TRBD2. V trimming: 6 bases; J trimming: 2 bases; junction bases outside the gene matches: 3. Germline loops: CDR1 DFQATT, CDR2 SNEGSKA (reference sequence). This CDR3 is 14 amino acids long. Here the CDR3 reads CSALAGGPTDTQYF. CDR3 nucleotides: TGCAGTGCCCTAGCGGGAGGGCCCACAGATACGCAGTATTTT.

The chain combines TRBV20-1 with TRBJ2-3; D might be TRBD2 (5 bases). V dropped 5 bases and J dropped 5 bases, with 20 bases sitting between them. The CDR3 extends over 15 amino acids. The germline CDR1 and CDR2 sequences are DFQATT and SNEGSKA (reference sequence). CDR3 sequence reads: CSAHPTLGRGDTQYF. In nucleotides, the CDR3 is TGCAGTGCTCATCCCACCCTAGGACGGGGAGATACGCAGTATTTT.

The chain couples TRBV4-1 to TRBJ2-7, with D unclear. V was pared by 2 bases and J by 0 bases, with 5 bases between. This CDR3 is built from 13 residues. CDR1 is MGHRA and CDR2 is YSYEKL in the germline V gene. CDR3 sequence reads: CASSQLSSYEQYF. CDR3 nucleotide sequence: TGCGCCAGCAGCCAACTTAGCTCCTACGAGCAGTACTTC.

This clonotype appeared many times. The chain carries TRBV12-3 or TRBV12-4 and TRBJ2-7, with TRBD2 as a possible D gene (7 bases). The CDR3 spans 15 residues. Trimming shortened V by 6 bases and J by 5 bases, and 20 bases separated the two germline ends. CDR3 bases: TGTGCCAGCAGCCCCGGGGGCGGGAGATTTAACGAGCAGTACTTC. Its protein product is CASSPGGGRFNEQYF.

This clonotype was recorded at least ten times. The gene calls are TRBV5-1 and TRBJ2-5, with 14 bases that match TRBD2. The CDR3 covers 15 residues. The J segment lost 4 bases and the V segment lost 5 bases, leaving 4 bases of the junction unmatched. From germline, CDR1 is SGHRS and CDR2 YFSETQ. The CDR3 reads CASRGLAGGRETQYF. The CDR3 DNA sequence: TGCGCCAGCAGAGGACTAGCGGGAGGCAGAGAGACCCAGTACTTC.

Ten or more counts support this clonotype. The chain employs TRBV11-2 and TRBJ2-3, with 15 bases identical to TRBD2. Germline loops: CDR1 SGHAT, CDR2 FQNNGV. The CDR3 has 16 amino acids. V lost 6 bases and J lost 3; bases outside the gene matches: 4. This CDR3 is CASRRGLAGGTDTQYF. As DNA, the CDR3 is TGTGCCAGCAGAAGGGGACTAGCGGGAGGAACAGATACGCAGTATTTT. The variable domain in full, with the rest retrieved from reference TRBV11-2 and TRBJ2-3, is EAGVAQSPRYKIIEKRQSVAFWCNPISGHATLYWYQQILGQGPKLLIQFQNNGVVDDSQLPKDRFSAERLKGVDSTLKIQPAKLEDSAVYLCASRRGLAGGTDTQYFGPGTRLTVL.